This T cell receptor (beta chain) is drawn from a study of T cells in localized non-small cell lung cancer. Study observations and caveats: It was uninvolved adjacent lung that showed the highest T cell clonality, exceeding tumor.

Data came from immunoSEQ multiplex PCR; TCRdb stores just in-frame clones and leaves some out. The data show 25,000 to 30,000 clones, about 87% seen once. Points on this clone: Its antigen is still unknown.

The CDR3 loop spans 14 amino acids. The V gene lost 6 bases and the J gene lost 5 bases, with 13 bases spanning the gap. In germline, CDR1 is MDHEN, CDR2 SYDVKM. The source material was peripheral blood, sampled before any cancer treatment. This TCR was sampled from a woman aged 18-55 years with stage I lung adenocarcinoma. The V call is TRBV28, the J call TRBJ1-4, with a tentative D call TRBD1 (5 bases). The CDR3 DNA sequence: TGTGCCAGCAGAAGGGGCAGCTTGAATGAAAAACTGTTTTTT. Encoded protein: CASRRGSLNEKLFF.